What follows is one T cell receptor beta chain and its context. No cognate antigen has been identified for it. No much larger clonotype is one base removed from it; base qualities were not supplied. Library method: the immunoSEQ multiplex PCR assay. Adaptive Biotechnologies performed the TCRbeta CDR3 sequencing at survey depth and reported CDR3 sequences, V/J genes, productive frequency and template counts. Amplification of TCR beta CDR3 regions was performed from genomic DNA rather than from RNA. Concerning the study's data processing: Pairwise repertoire overlap between tissues was quantified with Jensen-Shannon divergence, where 1 means complete divergence and 0 identical. Based on pairwise JSD values, tissues were grouped by single-linkage agglomerative hierarchical clustering, and the results were shown as dendrograms. GLIPH2 was run on all patient samples with simulation_depth 1000, kmer_min_depth 3, cdr3_length_cutoff 8, keeping groups with more than two unique CDR3s. In a standardized tissue-overlap score, Jaccard GLIPH-group overlap across patients was extrapolated to a standard repertoire size of 1000 clones. Linear mixed-effect models, with tissue included as a fixed effect and individual included as a random effect, were used to assess associations of diversity with clinical or experimental variables. TCRdb took this table from immuneACCESS and kept in-frame rearrangements with V and J called. Such tables lack part of the clones; where checked against another copy, unresolved V genes explain under half of the gap, and the rest is unexplained. Clone size and the V and J calls come from that table; the DNA yielded D and trimming. The sample yields 250 to 350 clones; about 85% were counted once. The ten largest make up 11% to 15% of the sample.

Per the publication, the time point label means: human tissue collected at research (rapid) autopsy. Over a roughly 3-year period, a research-autopsy study prospectively enrolled seven adult allo-HCT recipients who had steroid-refractory GVHD. Gastrointestinal GVHD was present in all GVHD patients, several lines of GVHD-directed therapy were administered to all GVHD patients, and skin involvement was additionally present in about 5 GVHD patients. Autopsy tissues included GI sites from esophagus to rectum, liver, skin and lymphoid organs including spleen, after a median post-mortem interval of approximately nine hours. Each autopsy specimen was cut in two, with one portion flash-frozen in liquid nitrogen and the remainder formalin-fixed, and the outer muscle layers of GI specimens were removed. Genomic DNA was extracted from frozen tissues using the Mag-Bind Blood & Tissue DNA HDQ 96 Kit on a Chemagic 360 or the DNeasy Blood & Tissue Kit. Extracted DNA was further purified with the Genomic DNA Clean & Concentrator-25 kit because of concern about red blood cell contamination.

The data are from a study of tissue T cells after allogeneic stem cell transplantation (dated by TCRdb to between 2021 and 2023). Regarding the research as a whole: Every GVHD patient got a graft from a donor, with several grafts unmodified and three CD34-selected to deplete T cells. For tissues with multiple samples, a pathologist reviewed H&E sections and gave sequencing priority to samples with histologically apparent lymphocytes. The study profiled TCR beta repertoires in many tissues obtained from research autopsies of patients with and without GVHD, and also in mouse models of GVHD. On the human side, the study was prospective and observational, with no blinding or randomization. Study-wide findings and limitations: Only a few T cell clones appeared in more than one patient, yet motif-based clustering showed tissue-specific repertoire signatures that were shared between patients. Within patients, how anatomically similar tissues were was a major factor shaping TCR repertoire composition, regardless of disease or transplant status. In both patients and mice, T cells from blood and spleen picked up only a limited part of the TCR repertoire that was detected in tissues. A small and clinically heterogeneous patient cohort was studied, and sampling depth was acknowledged as a limitation. The study did not establish which tissue TCRs were alloreactive or antigen-specific, and some clones may have been host cells that persisted.

Taken from cysteine to phenylalanine, the CDR3 has 14 residues. This entry keeps only the CDR3 DNA: 42 bases, framed from base 1. CDR1 and CDR2 were assigned from the germline V gene as MGHRA and YSYEKL. The V and J ends are trimmed by 2 bases and 3 bases, leaving 9 bases between them. Here the chain combines TRBV4-1 and TRBJ2-3, with TRBD2 perhaps the D gene, on 6 matching bases. Here the sequenced sample was ileal tissue, taken at autopsy. The receptor comes from a female patient aged 40-75 years with steroid-refractory graft-versus-host disease after an allogeneic stem cell transplant. Following a transplant, some T lymphocytes may have been derived from the graft donor. The CDR3 protein: CASSQFGGTDTQYF. The nucleotides read TGCGCCAGCAGCCAATTTGGGGGGACAGATACGCAGTATTTT.